This TCR beta chain was captured by sequencing in a study of T cell changes during pregnancy in multiple sclerosis. Only in-frame clones appear in the TCRdb table, and some are missing; sequencing was by immunoSEQ multiplex PCR. The repertoire consists of about 130,000 clones, with roughly 97% occurring once and the leading ten covering roughly 0.45%. Deletions cut 0 bases from V and 1 base from J, with 7 bases between. Germline V CDR1 and CDR2: LNHNV, YYDKDF (reference sequence). CDR3 length: 16 amino acids. V is TRBV15 and J is TRBJ2-6; D unclear. This TCR was recovered from a female donor with multiple sclerosis, enrolled in a pregnancy study. Source: peripheral blood, taken after pregnancy. The CDR3, as DNA: TGTGCCACCAGCAGAGATGTCCTTTCTGGGGCCAACGTCCTGACTTTC. Its translation: CATSRDVLSGANVLTF.